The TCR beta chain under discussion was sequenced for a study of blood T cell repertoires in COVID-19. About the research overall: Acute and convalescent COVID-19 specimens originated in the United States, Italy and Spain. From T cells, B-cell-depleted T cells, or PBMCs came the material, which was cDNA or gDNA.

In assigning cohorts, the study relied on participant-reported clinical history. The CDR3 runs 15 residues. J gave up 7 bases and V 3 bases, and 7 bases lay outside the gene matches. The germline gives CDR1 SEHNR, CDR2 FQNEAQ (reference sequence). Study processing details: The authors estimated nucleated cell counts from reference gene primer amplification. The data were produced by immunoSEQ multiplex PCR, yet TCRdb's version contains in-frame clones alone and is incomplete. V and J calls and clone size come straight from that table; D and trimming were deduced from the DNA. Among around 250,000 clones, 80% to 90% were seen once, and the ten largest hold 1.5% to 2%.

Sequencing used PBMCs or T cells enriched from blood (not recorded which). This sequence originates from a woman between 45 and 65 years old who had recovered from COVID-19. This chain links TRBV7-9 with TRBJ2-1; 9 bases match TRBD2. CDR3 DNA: TGTGCCAGCAGCTTGGCGGGAGGGATGTGGAATGAGCAGTTCTTC. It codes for CASSLAGGMWNEQFF.